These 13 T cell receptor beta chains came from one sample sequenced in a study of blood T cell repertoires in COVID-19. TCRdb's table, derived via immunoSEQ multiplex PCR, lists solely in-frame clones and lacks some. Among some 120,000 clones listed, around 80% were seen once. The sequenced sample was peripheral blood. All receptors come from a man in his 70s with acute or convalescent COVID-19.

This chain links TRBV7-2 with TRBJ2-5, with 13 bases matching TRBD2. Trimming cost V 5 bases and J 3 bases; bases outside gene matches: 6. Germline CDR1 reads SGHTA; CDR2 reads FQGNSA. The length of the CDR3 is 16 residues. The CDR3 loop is CASSLWTSGGKETQYF. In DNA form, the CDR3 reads TGTGCCAGCAGCCTCTGGACTAGCGGGGGCAAAGAGACCCAGTACTTC.

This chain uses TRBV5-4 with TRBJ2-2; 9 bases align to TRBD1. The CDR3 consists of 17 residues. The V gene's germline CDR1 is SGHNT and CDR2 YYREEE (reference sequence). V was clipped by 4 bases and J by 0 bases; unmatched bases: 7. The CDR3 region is CASSAARQGANTGELFF. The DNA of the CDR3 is TGTGCCAGCAGCGCTGCAAGACAGGGGGCGAACACCGGGGAGCTGTTTTTT.

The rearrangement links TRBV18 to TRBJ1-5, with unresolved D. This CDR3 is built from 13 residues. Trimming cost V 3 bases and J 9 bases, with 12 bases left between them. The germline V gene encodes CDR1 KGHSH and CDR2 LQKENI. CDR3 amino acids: CASSPFSEGPQHF. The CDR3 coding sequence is TGTGCCAGCTCACCCTTCTCCGAGGGGCCCCAGCATTTT.

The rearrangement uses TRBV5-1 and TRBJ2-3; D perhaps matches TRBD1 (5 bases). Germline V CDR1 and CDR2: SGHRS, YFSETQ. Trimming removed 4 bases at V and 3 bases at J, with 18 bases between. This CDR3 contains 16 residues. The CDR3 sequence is CASSAHVGLGTDTQYF. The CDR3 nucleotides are TGCGCCAGCAGCGCCCACGTGGGGCTGGGAACAGATACGCAGTATTTT.

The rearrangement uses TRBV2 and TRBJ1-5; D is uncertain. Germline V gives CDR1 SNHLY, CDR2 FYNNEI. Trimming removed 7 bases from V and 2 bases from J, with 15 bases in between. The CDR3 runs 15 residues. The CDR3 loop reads CASNREVIGNQPQHF. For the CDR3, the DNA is TGTGCCAGCAATAGGGAGGTTATCGGCAATCAGCCCCAGCATTTT.

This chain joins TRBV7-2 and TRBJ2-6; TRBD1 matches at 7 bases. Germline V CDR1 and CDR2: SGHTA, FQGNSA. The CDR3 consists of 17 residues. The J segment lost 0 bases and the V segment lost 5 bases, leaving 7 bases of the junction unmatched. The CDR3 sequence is CASSTGQAYSGANVLTF. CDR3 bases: TGTGCCAGCAGCACTGGACAGGCGTACTCTGGGGCCAACGTCCTGACTTTC.

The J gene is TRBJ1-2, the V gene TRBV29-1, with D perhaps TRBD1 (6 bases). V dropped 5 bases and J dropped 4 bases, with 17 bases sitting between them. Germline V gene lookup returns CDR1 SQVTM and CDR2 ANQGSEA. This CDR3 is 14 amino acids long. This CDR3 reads CSVFHRDTSYGYTF. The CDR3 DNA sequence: TGCAGCGTTTTTCACAGGGATACTAGCTATGGCTACACCTTC.

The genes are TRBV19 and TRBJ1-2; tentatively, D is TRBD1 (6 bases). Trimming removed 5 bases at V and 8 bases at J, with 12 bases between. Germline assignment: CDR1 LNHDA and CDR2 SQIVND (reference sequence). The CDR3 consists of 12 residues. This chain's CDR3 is CASSAGTIGYTF. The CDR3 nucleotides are TGTGCCAGTAGTGCCGGGACAATAGGCTACACCTTC.

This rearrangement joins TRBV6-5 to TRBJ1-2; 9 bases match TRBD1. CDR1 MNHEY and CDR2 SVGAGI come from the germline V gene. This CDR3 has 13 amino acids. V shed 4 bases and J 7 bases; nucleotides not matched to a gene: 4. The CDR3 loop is CASSWDRAAGYTF. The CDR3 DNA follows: TGTGCCAGCAGTTGGGACAGGGCGGCTGGCTACACCTTC.

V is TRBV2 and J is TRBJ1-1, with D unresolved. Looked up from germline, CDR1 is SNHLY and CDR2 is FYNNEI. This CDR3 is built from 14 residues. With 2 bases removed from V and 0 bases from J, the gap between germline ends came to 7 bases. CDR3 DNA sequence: TGTGCCAGCAGTGAACACAGATTGAACACTGAAGCTTTCTTT. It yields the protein CASSEHRLNTEAFF.

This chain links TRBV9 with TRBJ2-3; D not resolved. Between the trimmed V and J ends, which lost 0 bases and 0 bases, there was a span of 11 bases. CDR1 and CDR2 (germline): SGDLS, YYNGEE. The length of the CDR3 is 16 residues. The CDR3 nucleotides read TGTGCCAGCAGCGTAGGTAACAAACCTAGCACAGATACGCAGTATTTT. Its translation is CASSVGNKPSTDTQYF.

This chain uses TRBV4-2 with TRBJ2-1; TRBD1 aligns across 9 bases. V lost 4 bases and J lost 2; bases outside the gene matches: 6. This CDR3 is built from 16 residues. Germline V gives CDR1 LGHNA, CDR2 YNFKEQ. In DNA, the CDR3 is TGTGCCAGCAGCCGACAGGACAGGGGAACCTACAATGAGCAGTTCTTC. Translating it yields CASSRQDRGTYNEQFF.

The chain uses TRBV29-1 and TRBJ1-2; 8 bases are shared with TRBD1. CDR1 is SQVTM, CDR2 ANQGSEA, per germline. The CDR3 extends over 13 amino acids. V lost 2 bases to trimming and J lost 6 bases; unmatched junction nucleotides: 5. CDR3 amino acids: CSVETQGANGYTF. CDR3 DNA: TGCAGCGTTGAAACGCAGGGGGCGAATGGCTACACCTTC.